This entry lists 32 T cell receptor beta chains sequenced from one sample in a study of spatial heterogeneity in lung cancer (dated by TCRdb to between 2018 and 2021). The sample's time point label, in plain terms: sample taken at primary tumor resection. For TCR sequencing, whole RNA was extracted from tumor and nontumor lung tissue, or from cryopreserved PBMC samples, and no cell sorting was done. The library relied on 5' RACE. Sequencer: NextSeq 500. The public reads were quality trimmed at Q25 with fastp and then assembled into clones with MiXCR by TCRdb, keeping productive beta chains. CDR3 protein sequences are deduplicated, and each keeps its most common genes and DNA. The sample contains approximately 90,000 distinct CDR3 sequences, around 9% of them found a single time. About 7% of the sample belongs to the ten largest clones. The sample here was PBMCs, taken at surgery. The receptor source for this set is a male donor with early-stage non-small cell lung cancer.

J is TRBJ2-7 and V is TRBV2; 10 bases map to TRBD2. Trimming at V came to 4 bases and at J to 9 bases, leaving 9 bases not matched to a gene. The germline gives CDR1 SNHLY, CDR2 FYNNEI. CDR3 length: 14 amino acids. The CDR3 DNA is TGTGCCAGCAGTGTAAAGCGGGAGGGCCGAGGGCAGTACTTC. This translates into CASSVKREGRGQYF.

This clonotype appeared a few times. This chain links TRBV7-6 with TRBJ2-3; perhaps D is TRBD1 or TRBD2 (5 bases each). CDR1 is SGHVS and CDR2 is FNYEAQ in the germline V gene. This CDR3 is built from 14 residues. V was shortened by 5 bases and J by 2 bases, with 11 bases between the two germline ends. DNA of the CDR3: TGTGCCAGCAGCCTACAGGACTCCACAGATACGCAGTATTTT. It encodes CASSLQDSTDTQYF.

This clonotype was counted many times. This sequence joins TRBV29-1 and TRBJ1-5; D is possibly TRBD1 (5 bases). V was clipped by 4 bases and J by 0 bases, with 7 bases between them. This CDR3 region has 13 residues. Per germline, CDR1 SQVTM and CDR2 ANQGSEA. The CDR3 is CSVGGYSNQPQHF. The CDR3 DNA follows: TGCAGCGTTGGGGGGTATAGCAATCAGCCCCAGCATTTT. Variable domain in full (rest from reference TRBV29-1 and TRBJ1-5): SAVISQKPSRDICQRGTSLTIQCQVDSQVTMMFWYRQQPGQSLTLIATANQGSEATYESGFVIDKFPISRPNLTFSTLTVSNMSPEDSSIYLCSVGGYSNQPQHFGDGTRLSIL.

This clonotype was seen a handful of times. The genes are TRBV5-1 and TRBJ1-4; D possibly corresponds to TRBD1 (5 bases). The CDR3 contains 14 residues. V shed 2 bases and J shed 3 bases, with 8 bases lying between them. Germline V CDR1 and CDR2: SGHRS, YFSETQ. CDR3 sequence: CASSFRGANEKLFF. The CDR3 coding sequence is TGCGCCAGCAGCTTTCGGGGGGCTAATGAAAAACTGTTTTTT.

The table lists this clonotype with many counts. CDR3 bases: TGTGCCAGCAGAACAGGGGCCGAGCAGTACTTC. This codes for CASRTGAEQYF. The V gene is TRBV2, the J gene TRBJ2-7; 7 positions match TRBD1. Germline trimming cut 6 bases from V and 6 bases from J; bases unmatched to any gene: 2. The germline CDR1 and CDR2 sequences are SNHLY and FYNNEI. There are 11 residues in the CDR3.

This clonotype was picked up a small number of times. This chain links TRBV28 with TRBJ2-2; the match to TRBD2 covers 8 bases. The CDR3 sequence is 15 residues long. After removal of 6 bases from V and 6 bases from J, the junction contained 9 bases not matched to a gene. Germline V gene sequence: CDR1 MDHEN, CDR2 SYDVKM. In DNA form, the CDR3 reads TGTGCCAGCAGCCCACCGGGACTAGGTTCCGGGGAGCTGTTTTTT. Protein: CASSPPGLGSGELFF.

In its sample, this clonotype was seen many times. V and J are TRBV14 and TRBJ2-1; the match to TRBD1 covers 7 bases. The germline CDR1 and CDR2 sequences are SGHDN and FVKESK. There are 16 residues in the CDR3. The J segment lost 6 bases and the V segment lost 3 bases, leaving 11 bases of the junction unmatched. The CDR3 region is CASSHTGQASVNEQFF. The CDR3 DNA reads TGTGCCAGCAGCCATACCGGACAGGCTAGTGTCAATGAGCAGTTCTTC.

The chain has TRBV7-2 and TRBJ2-3; TRBD2 might be the D (7 bases). The CDR3 contains 15 residues. Germline CDR1 and CDR2: SGHTA and FQGNSA. V was cut by 3 bases and J by 5 bases, with 15 bases left in between. CDR3 region: CASSLAGAGGDTQYF. CDR3 coding DNA: TGTGCCAGCAGCTTGGCGGGGGCCGGGGGAGATACGCAGTATTTT.

This clonotype was seen at least ten times. The V call is TRBV2, the J call TRBJ2-7; D is unresolved. Germline V CDR1 and CDR2: SNHLY, FYNNEI. CDR3 size: 13 residues. The V and J ends lost 6 bases and 1 base respectively, with 10 bases between them. Here the CDR3 DNA reads TGTGCCAGCAGGCTTGGCCATTCCTACGAGCAGTACTTC. Translating it yields CASRLGHSYEQYF.

This clonotype was observed a handful of times. V is TRBV30 and J is TRBJ1-4; 7 positions match TRBD1. This CDR3 is built from 13 residues. V trimming: 5 bases; J trimming: 7 bases; junction bases outside the gene matches: 7. Germline CDR1 is GTSNPN and CDR2 is SVGIG (reference sequence). This CDR3 reads CAWDDRVREKLFF. For the CDR3, the DNA is TGTGCCTGGGACGACAGGGTGCGTGAAAAACTGTTTTTT. The whole variable domain, remainder taken from reference TRBV30 and TRBJ1-4, is SQTIHQWPATLVQPVGSPLSLECTVEGTSNPNLYWYRQAAGRGLQLLFYSVGIGQISSEVPQNLSASRPQDRQFILSSKKLLLSDSGFYLCAWDDRVREKLFFGSGTQLSVL.

In its sample, this clonotype was seen a few times. The CDR3, as DNA: TGTGCCAGCAGCCAGACAGGGTCGTCAACTAATGAAAAACTGTTTTTT. Translated, it gives CASSQTGSSTNEKLFF. The V and J genes are TRBV4-2 and TRBJ1-4, with 7 positions matching TRBD1. The CDR3 is 16 amino acids. Germline-derived CDR1 and CDR2 are LGHNA and YNFKEQ. The V gene end was trimmed by 3 bases and the J gene end by 0 bases; junction bases not matched to a gene: 4.

This clonotype was counted a single time. Just one base apart from a much larger clone, this may be a read error. The chain carries TRBV18 and TRBJ2-7; unclear D gene. The CDR3 extends over 13 amino acids. Germline CDR1 is KGHSH and CDR2 is LQKENI. The DNA for the CDR3 is TGTGCCAGCTCACCACCCTCCTCCCACGAGCAGTACTTC. Translated: CASSPPSSHEQYF. Drawing the rest from reference TRBV18 and TRBJ2-7, the complete variable domain is NAGVMQNPRHLVRRRGQEARLRCSPMKGHSHVYWYRQLPEEGLKFMVYLQKENIIDESGMPKERFSAEFPKEGPSILRIQQVVRGDSAAYFCASSPPSSHEQYFGPGTRLTVT.

The rearrangement joins TRBV12-3 or TRBV12-4 to TRBJ1-5; TRBD1 might be the D (5 bases). This CDR3 comprises 15 residues. V was clipped by 1 base and J by 1 base, with 8 bases between them. The CDR3 DNA is TGTGCCAGCAGTTTAGGGGACGGAAGCAATCAGCCCCAGCATTTT. This sequence encodes CASSLGDGSNQPQHF.

The chain employs TRBV11-2 and TRBJ2-7; D remains ambiguous. V shed 3 bases and J shed 5 bases, with 11 bases lying between them. The germline V gene has CDR1 SGHAT and CDR2 FQNNGV. CDR3 length equals 13 residues. The CDR3 region is CASSFAGPHEQYF. The CDR3 DNA reads as TGTGCCAGCAGCTTTGCAGGACCCCACGAGCAGTACTTC.

This clonotype was picked up a small number of times. The rearrangement uses TRBV5-4 and TRBJ2-6, with a possible D match to TRBD1 (6 bases). Germline CDR1 SGHNT, CDR2 YYREEE (reference sequence). Trimming stripped 6 bases from V and 0 bases from J, with 16 bases between. There are 17 residues in the CDR3. CDR3 region: CASTQGYTSSGANVLTF. Here the CDR3 DNA reads TGTGCCAGCACTCAGGGGTATACAAGCTCTGGGGCCAACGTCCTGACTTTC.

The V gene is TRBV20-1, the J gene TRBJ1-1; no reliable D call. The CDR3 is 11 amino acids. The ends were cut back, 0 bases at V and 11 bases at J, with 10 bases in the middle. Per the germline V gene, CDR1 is DFQATT and CDR2 is SNEGSKA (reference sequence). CDR3 sequence (DNA): TGCAGTGCTAGAGATGGTGTCTCCGCTTTCTTT. As protein: CSARDGVSAFF.

This clonotype was seen a few times. The chain carries TRBV6-1 and TRBJ1-2; unclear D gene. CDR3 length: 13 residues. V lost 6 bases, J lost 2 bases, and 10 bases lay in between. Germline-derived CDR1 and CDR2 are MNHNS and SASEGT. In DNA, the CDR3 is TGTGCCAGCAGCTCACACAGAAACTATGGCTACACCTTC. This encodes CASSSHRNYGYTF.

The chain has TRBV28 and TRBJ2-2, with 10 bases aligning to TRBD2. The V and J ends lost 6 bases and 4 bases, in that order; junction bases with no gene match: 5. Germline CDR1 and CDR2: MDHEN and SYDVKM. CDR3 length: 15 amino acids. The CDR3: CASRAGGPGTGELFF. DNA of the CDR3: TGTGCCAGCAGAGCGGGAGGGCCAGGCACCGGGGAGCTGTTTTTT. The variable domain in full, with the rest retrieved from reference TRBV28 and TRBJ2-2, is DVKVTQSSRYLVKRTGEKVFLECVQDMDHENMFWYRQDPGLGLRLIYFSYDVKMKEKGDIPEGYSVSREKKERFSLILESASTNQTSMYLCASRAGGPGTGELFFGEGSRLTVL.

This clonotype was seen a handful of times. CDR3 nucleotide sequence: TGCGCCAGCAGCCAACGACAGGTGCAGGAAAAACTGTTTTTT. Translated, it gives CASSQRQVQEKLFF. The rearrangement joins TRBV4-3 to TRBJ1-4; possible D gene TRBD1, 6 bases. The germline gives CDR1 LGHNA, CDR2 YSLEER. V shed 2 bases and J shed 8 bases, with 12 bases lying between them. The CDR3 is 14 amino acids.

In its sample, this clonotype was seen many times. This chain links TRBV19 with TRBJ2-1, with 9 bases aligning to TRBD2. V was clipped by 6 bases and J by 0 bases; unmatched bases: 12. This CDR3 has 18 amino acids. CDR1 is LNHDA, CDR2 SQIVND, per germline (reference sequence). The CDR3 protein is CASSRTSAPAGSYNEQFF. DNA for the CDR3: TGTGCCAGTAGCCGGACTAGCGCGCCGGCGGGCTCCTACAATGAGCAGTTCTTC.

This clonotype was recorded a few times. The chain employs TRBV2 and TRBJ2-5, with no clear D. Trimming took 8 bases from V and 5 from J, leaving 15 bases between them. The length of the CDR3 is 13 residues. Germline V gives CDR1 SNHLY, CDR2 FYNNEI. The CDR3 region is CASGREMRETQYF. The DNA for the CDR3 is TGTGCCAGCGGCCGCGAGATGAGGGAGACCCAGTACTTC.

The rearrangement joins TRBV6-5 to TRBJ2-5, with 8 bases matching TRBD1. Germline trimming cut 6 bases from V and 4 bases from J; bases unmatched to any gene: 7. Germline V gene lookup returns CDR1 MNHEY and CDR2 SVGAGI. This CDR3 contains 14 residues. In DNA, the CDR3 is TGTGCCAGCAGAAAACAGGGGGGAGGAGAGACCCAGTACTTC. Protein sequence: CASRKQGGGETQYF.

This clonotype appeared many times. This chain connects TRBV5-1 to TRBJ1-3; TRBD1 is a possible D gene (6 bases). The V gene's germline CDR1 is SGHRS and CDR2 YFSETQ. Deletions cut 0 bases from V and 2 bases from J, with 9 bases between. The CDR3 runs 15 residues. The chain's CDR3 is CASSLETGTGNTIYF. In nucleotides, the CDR3 is TGCGCCAGCAGCTTGGAGACAGGCACTGGAAACACCATATATTTT.

This clonotype was seen more than once but under ten times. This chain links TRBV12-3 or TRBV12-4 with TRBJ1-1, with D tentatively TRBD1 (6 bases). Trimming cost V 3 bases and J 4 bases, with 6 bases left between them. This CDR3 spans 12 amino acids. The CDR3 sequence is CASSLGATEAFF. CDR3 in DNA: TGTGCCAGCAGTTTGGGGGCCACTGAAGCTTTCTTT.

V is TRBV7-9 and J is TRBJ2-1; a possible D gene is TRBD1 (5 bases). The germline V gene encodes CDR1 SEHNR and CDR2 FQNEAQ (reference sequence). Trimming took 4 bases from V and 8 from J, leaving 12 bases between them. The CDR3 loop spans 13 amino acids. CDR3 region: CASSSGLGDEQFF. CDR3 DNA: TGTGCCAGCAGCTCAGGCCTAGGGGATGAGCAGTTCTTC.

This clonotype was seen a handful of times. The chain carries TRBV2 and TRBJ2-3; D perhaps matches TRBD2 (6 bases). The CDR3 contains 15 residues. Trimming stripped 8 bases from V and 0 bases from J, with 15 bases between. The germline V gene has CDR1 SNHLY and CDR2 FYNNEI. This CDR3 reads CASGPTRTSTDTQYF. CDR3 nucleotides: TGTGCCAGCGGCCCGACTAGGACTAGCACAGATACGCAGTATTTT.

This chain links TRBV7-3 with TRBJ2-3; the D gene is possibly TRBD2 (5 bases). Per the germline V gene, CDR1 is SGHTA and CDR2 is FQGTGA. Trimming cost V 3 bases and J 6 bases, with 7 bases left between them. This CDR3 spans 12 amino acids. The CDR3 is CASSFPGDTQYF. Written as DNA, the CDR3 is TGTGCCAGCAGCTTTCCGGGGGATACGCAGTATTTT.

This chain joins TRBV27 and TRBJ2-7, with a possible D match to TRBD1 (5 bases). The CDR3 is 15 residues long. Deletions cut 6 bases from V and 5 bases from J, with 20 bases between. Germline lookup yields CDR1 MNHEY and CDR2 SMNVEV (reference sequence). DNA for the CDR3: TGTGCCAGCAGCCGTACGCAGGGCGTTAAAAACGAGCAGTACTTC. This gives the protein CASSRTQGVKNEQYF.

The chain links TRBV28 to TRBJ2-5; D gene unclear. CDR1 is MDHEN and CDR2 is SYDVKM in the germline V gene. The CDR3 is 15 residues long. With 5 bases removed from V and 0 bases from J, the gap between germline ends came to 13 bases. The CDR3 is CASSPPAAYQETQYF. The CDR3 coding sequence is TGTGCCAGCAGTCCCCCGGCGGCTTACCAAGAGACCCAGTACTTC.

V and J are TRBV5-1 and TRBJ1-2, with 8 bases matching TRBD1. V lost 0 bases to trimming and J lost 8 bases; unmatched junction nucleotides: 9. The germline gives CDR1 SGHRS, CDR2 YFSETQ. CDR3 size: 15 residues. In DNA form, the CDR3 reads TGCGCCAGCAGCTTGGAGGCCCAGGGGGCGCCAGGCTACACCTTC. Its protein product is CASSLEAQGAPGYTF.

This clonotype was seen more than once but under ten times. The V gene is TRBV20-1, the J gene TRBJ2-7; D possibly corresponds to TRBD2 (6 bases). The CDR3 totals 13 residues. Germline CDR1 and CDR2: DFQATT and SNEGSKA (reference sequence). Between the trimmed V and J ends, which lost 8 bases and 4 bases, there was a span of 18 bases. The CDR3 bases are TGCAGTCAAACGCGGACGGGGACTTACGAGCAGTACTTC. This translates into CSQTRTGTYEQYF.

V and J are TRBV11-3 and TRBJ2-1; tentatively, D is TRBD1 or TRBD2 (5 bases each). CDR3 length: 16 amino acids. V shed 4 bases and J shed 1 base, with 14 bases lying between them. The V gene's germline CDR1 is SGHNT and CDR2 YENEEA. Written as DNA, the CDR3 is TGTGCCAGCAGCTGGGGACGGGAATTTTCCTACAATGAGCAGTTCTTC. Translation: CASSWGREFSYNEQFF.